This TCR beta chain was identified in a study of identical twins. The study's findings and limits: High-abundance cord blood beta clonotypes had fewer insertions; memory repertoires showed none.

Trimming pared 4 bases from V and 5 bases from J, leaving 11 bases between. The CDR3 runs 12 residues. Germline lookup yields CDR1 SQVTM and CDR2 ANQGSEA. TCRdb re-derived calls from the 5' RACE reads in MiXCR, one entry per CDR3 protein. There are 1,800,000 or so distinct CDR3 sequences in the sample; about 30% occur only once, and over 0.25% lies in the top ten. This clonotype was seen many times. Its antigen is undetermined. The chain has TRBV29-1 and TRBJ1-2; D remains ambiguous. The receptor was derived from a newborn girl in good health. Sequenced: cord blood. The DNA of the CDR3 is TGCAGCGTTGGAGTCCAGGAGTATGGCTACACCTTC. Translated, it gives CSVGVQEYGYTF.